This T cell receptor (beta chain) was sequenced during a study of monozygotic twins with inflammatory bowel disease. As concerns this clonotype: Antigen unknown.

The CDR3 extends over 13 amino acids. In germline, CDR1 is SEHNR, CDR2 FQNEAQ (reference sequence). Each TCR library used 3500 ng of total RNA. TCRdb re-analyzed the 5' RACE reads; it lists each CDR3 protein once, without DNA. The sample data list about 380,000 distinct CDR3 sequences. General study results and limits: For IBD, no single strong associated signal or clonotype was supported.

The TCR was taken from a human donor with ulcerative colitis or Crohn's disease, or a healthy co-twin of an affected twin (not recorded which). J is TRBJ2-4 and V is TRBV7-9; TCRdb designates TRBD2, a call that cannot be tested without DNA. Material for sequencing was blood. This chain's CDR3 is CASSLREKNIQYF.